Below are 3 T cell receptor beta chains sequenced from a single sample in a study of shared T cell receptors in the human thymus. Profiled with immunoSEQ multiplex PCR; TCRdb holds only in-frame clones, not every one. The sample lists 600,000 or so clones, about 90% occurring once. This sample was also put to use in a study of human thymus T cells.

Sequences were obtained from thymocytes. These receptor sequences come from a boy younger than two with a congenital heart defect.

The rearrangement joins TRBV12-5 to TRBJ2-7, with TRBD1 identical over 11 bases. The J segment lost 4 bases and the V segment lost 1 base, leaving 6 bases of the junction unmatched. CDR3 length equals 16 residues. Germline loops: CDR1 LGHNT, CDR2 FRNRAP. CDR3 coding DNA: TGTGCTAGTGGTTTGGCTACGGGACAGGGGGATTACGAGCAGTACTTC. Translating it yields CASGLATGQGDYEQYF.

J is TRBJ1-1 and V is TRBV25-1; tentative D call: TRBD1 (5 bases). The CDR3 loop spans 15 amino acids. Germline assignment: CDR1 MGHDK and CDR2 SYGVNS. The germline V and J ends were trimmed by 7 bases and 1 base, with 16 bases remaining between them. The CDR3 coding sequence is TGTGCCAGCACAGCTCTAGGGGATACGAACACTGAAGCTTTCTTT. Translated, it gives CASTALGDTNTEAFF.

The genes are TRBV4-2 and TRBJ2-3; D is possibly TRBD1 (5 bases). The V end was cut by 0 bases, the J end by 0 bases, with 13 bases between. The germline V gene has CDR1 LGHNA and CDR2 YNFKEQ. The CDR3 consists of 17 residues. The CDR3 loop is CASSQDGAHTSTDTQYF. The CDR3 nucleotides are TGTGCCAGCAGCCAAGATGGGGCGCACACTAGCACAGATACGCAGTATTTT.